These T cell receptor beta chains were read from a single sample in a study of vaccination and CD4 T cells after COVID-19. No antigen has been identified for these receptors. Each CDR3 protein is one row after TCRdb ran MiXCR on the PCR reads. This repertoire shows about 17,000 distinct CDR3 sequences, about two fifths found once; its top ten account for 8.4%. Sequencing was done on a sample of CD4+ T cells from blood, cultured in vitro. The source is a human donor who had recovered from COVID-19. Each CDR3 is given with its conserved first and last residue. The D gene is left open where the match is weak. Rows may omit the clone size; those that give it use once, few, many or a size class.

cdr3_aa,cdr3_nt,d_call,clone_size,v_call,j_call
CTTSRDRADRSEQFF,TGTACCACCAGCAGAGATCGGGCGGATCGTTCTGAGCAGTTCTTC,-,-,TRBV15,TRBJ2-1
CASSPGAFGEKLFF,TGTGCCAGCAGCCCAGGGGCGTTTGGTGAAAAACTGTTTTTT,-,medium-sized,TRBV7-2,TRBJ1-4
CSARDRSGGGETQYF,TGCAGTGCTAGAGATCGAAGCGGGGGAGGGGAGACCCAGTACTTC,TRBD2,-,TRBV20-1,TRBJ2-5
CASSLYSGNTGELFF,TGTGCCAGCAGCTTATACAGCGGGAACACCGGGGAGCTGTTTTTT,-,-,TRBV7-6,TRBJ2-2
CASSLRGGTGRNYEQYF,TGTGCCAGCAGCTTAAGGGGCGGGACAGGCCGAAATTACGAGCAGTACTTC,TRBD1,-,TRBV7-9,TRBJ2-7
CSARVTLDEQYF,TGCAGTGCTAGAGTTACTTTGGACGAGCAGTACTTC,-,-,TRBV20-1,TRBJ2-7
CASSYRTGGLAQRSTDTQYF,TGTGCCAGCAGTTACCGGACAGGGGGGCTAGCGCAGCGGAGCACAGATACGCAGTATTTT,TRBD1,-,TRBV6-5,TRBJ2-3
CSAPGSREQYF,TGCAGTGCTCCAGGGTCGCGCGAGCAGTACTTC,-,few,TRBV20-1,TRBJ2-7
CASSRLRNTEAFF,TGTGCCAGCAGCAGACTGAGGAACACTGAAGCTTTCTTT,-,-,TRBV7-6,TRBJ1-1
CASSLVAGGEGLEAFF,TGTGCCAGCAGCTTGGTGGCAGGGGGCGAGGGTCTTGAAGCTTTCTTT,TRBD1,-,TRBV5-8,TRBJ1-1
CASSLIVSSYEQYF,TGCGCCAGCAGCTTGATCGTCAGCTCCTACGAGCAGTACTTC,-,few,TRBV5-1,TRBJ2-7
CASSYNPGTSGRGETQYF,TGTGCCAGCAGTTACAACCCCGGGACTAGCGGGAGGGGGGAGACCCAGTACTTC,TRBD2,-,TRBV6-5,TRBJ2-5
CASSGEAGTNYGYTF,TGTGCCAGCAGCGGGGAGGCAGGTACTAACTATGGCTACACCTTC,-,-,TRBV7-2,TRBJ1-2
CSAGQGNVETQYF,TGCAGTGCAGGACAGGGGAATGTAGAGACCCAGTACTTC,TRBD1,-,TRBV20-1,TRBJ2-5
CSASSGLSHYEQYF,TGCAGTGCTAGTTCAGGTCTATCCCACTACGAGCAGTACTTC,-,-,TRBV20-1,TRBJ2-7
CASQTLSGYTGELFF,TGCGCCAGCCAAACCCTTAGCGGATACACCGGGGAGCTGTTTTTT,-,-,TRBV10-2,TRBJ2-2
CSARIPTTSGSTQYF,TGCAGTGCTAGGATCCCCACGACTAGTGGGTCCACCCAGTACTTC,-,few,TRBV20-1,TRBJ2-5
CASSEGRDFGDEQFF,TGTGCCAGCAGTGAAGGGCGGGACTTCGGAGATGAGCAGTTCTTC,-,-,TRBV6-4,TRBJ2-1
CASILTGGIHEQYF,TGTGCCAGCATTCTGACAGGGGGTATCCACGAGCAGTACTTC,TRBD1,few,TRBV2,TRBJ2-7
CASSKPGLADDEQFF,TGTGCCAGCAGCAAACCCGGACTAGCGGATGATGAGCAGTTCTTC,-,-,TRBV21-1,TRBJ2-1
CASSKNGGNTEAFF,TGTGCCAGCAGCAAAAACGGGGGGAACACTGAAGCTTTCTTT,-,few,TRBV25-1,TRBJ1-1
CASSPSPFTGELFF,TGTGCCAGCAGCCCATCTCCTTTCACCGGGGAGCTGTTTTTT,-,-,TRBV27,TRBJ2-2
CASSPGTPWGELFF,TGTGCCAGCAGCCCAGGGACCCCTTGGGGGGAGCTGTTTTTT,-,-,TRBV7-3,TRBJ2-2
CASSPRGLAGGTGELFF,TGTGCCAGCAGTCCCCGAGGGCTAGCGGGAGGGACCGGGGAGCTGTTTTTT,TRBD2,-,TRBV28,TRBJ2-2
CASSSQSGREPDTQYF,TGTGCCAGTAGTAGTCAGAGCGGGAGAGAACCAGATACGCAGTATTTT,TRBD2,-,TRBV19,TRBJ2-3
CASGNGLAGTDTQYF,TGTGCCAGCGGAAACGGACTAGCGGGGACAGATACGCAGTATTTT,TRBD2,few,TRBV2,TRBJ2-3
CASSLTSRDSAQYF,TGTGCCAGCAGCTTAACGTCTCGGGATTCGGCCCAGTACTTC,-,few,TRBV7-9,TRBJ2-5
CASSVRDRVYGYTF,TGTGCCAGCAGCGTCCGGGACAGGGTTTATGGCTACACCTTC,TRBD1,few,TRBV12-3/TRBV12-4,TRBJ1-2
CASSSRQGVVTGELFF,TGTGCCAGCAGCTCAAGACAGGGGGTGGTCACCGGGGAGCTGTTTTTT,TRBD1,-,TRBV7-9,TRBJ2-2
CSARGDGRNYGYTF,TGCAGTGCTAGAGGTGATGGCAGGAACTATGGCTACACCTTC,-,few,TRBV20-1,TRBJ1-2
CASSQWGSRESYEQYF,TGCGCCAGCAGCCAATGGGGGTCCAGGGAATCCTACGAGCAGTACTTC,-,few,TRBV4-1,TRBJ2-7
CASRDKGVDQPQHF,TGTGCCAGCAGAGACAAGGGGGTTGATCAGCCCCAGCATTTT,-,few,TRBV2,TRBJ1-5
CASSVNSRIGYNEQFF,TGTGCCAGCAGTGTTAATAGTCGGATTGGGTACAATGAGCAGTTCTTC,-,-,TRBV6-1,TRBJ2-1
CSATPWDANTGELFF,TGCAGTGCGACCCCCTGGGACGCGAACACCGGGGAGCTGTTTTTT,-,few,TRBV20-1,TRBJ2-2
CASSFKKSGSGELFF,TGTGCCAGCAGCTTTAAGAAAAGCGGGAGTGGGGAGCTGTTTTTT,TRBD2,-,TRBV7-3,TRBJ2-2
CASTAAGTDTQYF,TGTGCCAGTACGGCAGCCGGAACAGATACGCAGTATTTT,-,-,TRBV19,TRBJ2-3
CATSDSTLSGRVSEQFF,TGTGCCACCAGTGATTCCACCCTTAGCGGGAGAGTAAGTGAGCAGTTCTTC,TRBD2,-,TRBV24-1,TRBJ2-1
CASSEGGTSGLKTQYF,TGCGCCAGCAGCGAAGGGGGGACTAGCGGGTTGAAGACCCAGTACTTC,TRBD2,few,TRBV5-1,TRBJ2-5
CASSYSRGRATYEQYF,TGTGCCAGCAGTTACTCGCGCGGGAGGGCCACCTACGAGCAGTACTTC,TRBD2,few,TRBV6-5,TRBJ2-7
CASSRTSGSYEQYF,TGTGCCAGCAGCCGGACTAGCGGCAGCTACGAGCAGTACTTC,TRBD2,-,TRBV7-9,TRBJ2-7
CAIYAGAGLPGNTIYF,TGTGCCATCTACGCCGGGGCAGGCCTCCCTGGAAACACCATATATTTT,-,-,TRBV10-3,TRBJ1-3
CASRPRSSGRAVGTDTQYF,TGTGCCAGCAGGCCCCGGAGTAGCGGGAGGGCCGTTGGTACAGATACGCAGTATTTT,TRBD2,medium-sized,TRBV6-2/TRBV6-3,TRBJ2-3
CASKRAGDNEQFF,TGTGCCAGCAAAAGAGCGGGAGACAATGAGCAGTTCTTC,TRBD2,-,TRBV6-2/TRBV6-3,TRBJ2-1
CSASGRASYEQYF,TGCAGTGCTAGCGGGAGGGCCTCCTACGAGCAGTACTTC,TRBD2,-,TRBV20-1,TRBJ2-7
CASSTKLRQLQHF,TGTGCCAGCAGCACAAAACTTCGACAGCTCCAGCATTTT,-,-,TRBV6-1,TRBJ1-5
CSAGTGVVHEQYF,TGCAGTGCCGGGACAGGGGTTGTCCACGAGCAGTACTTC,TRBD1,-,TRBV20-1,TRBJ2-7
CASSRLQGKADTQYF,TGTGCCAGCTCACGTTTACAGGGGAAGGCAGATACGCAGTATTTT,TRBD1,-,TRBV18,TRBJ2-3
CASSQDPSGSVEETQYF,TGTGCCAGCAGCCAAGATCCTAGCGGGAGCGTTGAGGAGACCCAGTACTTC,TRBD2,-,TRBV4-2,TRBJ2-5
CASSFAQETQYF,TGTGCCAGCAGTTTCGCCCAAGAGACCCAGTACTTC,-,-,TRBV6-2/TRBV6-3,TRBJ2-5
CASSKETGGLGRGYTF,TGTGCCAGCAGCAAAGAGACAGGGGGCCTCGGGAGGGGCTACACCTTC,TRBD1,-,TRBV7-9,TRBJ1-2
CASIETTRLGQYF,TGTGCCAGCATCGAAACTACCCGTCTGGGGCAGTACTTC,-,few,TRBV21-1,TRBJ2-7
CASSQYVPPAAGGETQYF,TGCGCCAGCAGCCAGTACGTGCCCCCGGCGGCAGGCGGAGAGACCCAGTACTTC,-,-,TRBV4-1,TRBJ2-5
CSARRTGDSPLHF,TGCAGTGCGCGACGTACAGGGGATTCACCCCTCCACTTT,TRBD1,few,TRBV20-1,TRBJ1-6
CASSTRLAGDRPYNEQFF,TGTGCCAGCAGTACACGACTAGCGGGAGACCGTCCATACAATGAGCAGTTCTTC,TRBD2,-,TRBV28,TRBJ2-1
CASSAPPRRGRDFWDQPQHF,TGTGCCAGCAGTGCTCCTCCCCGGCGAGGCAGGGACTTCTGGGATCAGCCCCAGCATTTT,-,-,TRBV6-1,TRBJ1-5
CATRRTGNTEAFF,TGTGCCACCAGGCGGACAGGGAACACTGAAGCTTTCTTT,TRBD1,-,TRBV24-1,TRBJ1-1
CASSQDGDSSNQPQHF,TGTGCCAGCAGCCAAGACGGGGACTCTAGCAATCAGCCCCAGCATTTT,-,-,TRBV4-2,TRBJ1-5
CSVEWASGRNNEQFF,TGCAGCGTTGAATGGGCTAGCGGGAGGAACAATGAGCAGTTCTTC,TRBD2,-,TRBV29-1,TRBJ2-1
CSASGQGEDYTQYF,TGCAGTGCTAGCGGACAGGGTGAGGATTATACGCAGTATTTT,TRBD1,few,TRBV20-1,TRBJ2-3